Included here is one T cell receptor beta chain sequence, with context. This sample was included in a study of shared T cell receptors in the human thymus. The method was immunoSEQ multiplex PCR; TCRdb's version includes in-frame clones alone and lacks a portion of them. The data contain some 640,000 clones, about 90% of them singletons. Per germline, CDR1 SGHDT and CDR2 YYEEEE. CDR3 size: 15 residues. The V segment lost 3 bases and the J segment 4 bases; nucleotides outside the gene matches: 7. The same data also went into a second study, on human thymus T cells. That paper adds: Immunologically healthy infants in Finland undergoing congenital heart defect surgery were the donors. Thymus tissue was removed during corrective cardiac surgery. Across thymic and blood repertoires, the usage of V and J genes appeared to be biased.

The TCR comes from a boy in the first two years of life with a congenital heart defect. Sequencing was done on a sample of thymocytes. The genes are TRBV5-6 and TRBJ1-3; 7 nucleotides align to TRBD1. For the CDR3, the DNA is TGTGCCAGCAGCTGCCAGACAGGGATGGGAAACACCATATATTTT. Amino acids: CASSCQTGMGNTIYF.